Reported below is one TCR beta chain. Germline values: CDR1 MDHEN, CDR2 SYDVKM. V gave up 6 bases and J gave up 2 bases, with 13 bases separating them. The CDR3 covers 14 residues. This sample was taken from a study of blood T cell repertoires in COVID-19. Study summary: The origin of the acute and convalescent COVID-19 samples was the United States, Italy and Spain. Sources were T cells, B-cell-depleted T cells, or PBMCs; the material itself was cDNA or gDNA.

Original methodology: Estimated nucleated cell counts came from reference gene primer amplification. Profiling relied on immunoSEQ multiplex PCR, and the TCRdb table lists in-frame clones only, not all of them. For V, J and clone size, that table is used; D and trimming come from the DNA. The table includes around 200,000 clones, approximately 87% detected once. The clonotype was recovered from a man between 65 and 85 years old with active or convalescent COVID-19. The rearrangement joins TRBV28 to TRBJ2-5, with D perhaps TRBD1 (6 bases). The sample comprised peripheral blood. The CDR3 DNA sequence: TGTGCCAGCAGCCCCAGGGGTTGGCAAGAGACCCAGTACTTC. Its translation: CASSPRGWQETQYF.